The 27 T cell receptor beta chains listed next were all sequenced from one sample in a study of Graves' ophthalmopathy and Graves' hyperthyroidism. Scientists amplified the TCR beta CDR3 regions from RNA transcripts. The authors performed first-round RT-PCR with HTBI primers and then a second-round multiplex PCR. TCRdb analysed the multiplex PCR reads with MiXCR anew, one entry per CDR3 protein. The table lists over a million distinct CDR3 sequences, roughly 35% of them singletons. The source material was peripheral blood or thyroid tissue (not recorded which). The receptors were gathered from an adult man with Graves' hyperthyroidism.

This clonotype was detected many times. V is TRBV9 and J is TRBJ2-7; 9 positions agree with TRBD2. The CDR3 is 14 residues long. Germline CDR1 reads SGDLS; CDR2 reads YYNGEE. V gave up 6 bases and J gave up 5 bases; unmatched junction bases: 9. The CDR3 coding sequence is TGTGCCAGCAATGTAGCGGGGGCTGGTGACGAGCAGTACTTC. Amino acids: CASNVAGAGDEQYF.

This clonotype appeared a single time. The CDR3 bases are TGTGCCAGCAGTCAAGAGACGATACGGGACGGGGAGACCCAGTACTTC. Amino acids: CASSQETIRDGETQYF. The chain couples TRBV2 to TRBJ2-5, with D perhaps assigned TRBD1 or TRBD2 (5 bases each). The ends were cut back, 5 bases at V and 5 bases at J, with 21 bases in the middle. CDR3 length: 16 residues. Germline V lookup: CDR1 SNHLY, CDR2 FYNNEI.

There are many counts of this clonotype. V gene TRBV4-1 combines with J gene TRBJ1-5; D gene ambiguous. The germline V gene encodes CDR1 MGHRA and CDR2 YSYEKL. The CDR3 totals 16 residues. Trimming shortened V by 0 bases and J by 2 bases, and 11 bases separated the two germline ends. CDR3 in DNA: TGCGCCAGCAGCCAAGATGGAGGGCTGGGCAATCAGCCCCAGCATTTT. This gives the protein CASSQDGGLGNQPQHF.

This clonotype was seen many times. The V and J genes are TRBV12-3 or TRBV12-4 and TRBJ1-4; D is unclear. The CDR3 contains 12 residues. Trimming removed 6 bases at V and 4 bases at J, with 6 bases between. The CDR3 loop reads CASRRSNEKLFF. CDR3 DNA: TGTGCCAGCAGGCGAAGTAATGAAAAACTGTTTTTT.

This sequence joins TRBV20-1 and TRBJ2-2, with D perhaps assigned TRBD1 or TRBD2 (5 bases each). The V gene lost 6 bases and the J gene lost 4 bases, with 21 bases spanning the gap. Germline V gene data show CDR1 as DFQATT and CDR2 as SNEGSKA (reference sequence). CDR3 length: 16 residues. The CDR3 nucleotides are TGCAGTGCCAGCAGGGACCCAGGGTCAGGCACCGGGGAGCTGTTTTTT. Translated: CSASRDPGSGTGELFF.

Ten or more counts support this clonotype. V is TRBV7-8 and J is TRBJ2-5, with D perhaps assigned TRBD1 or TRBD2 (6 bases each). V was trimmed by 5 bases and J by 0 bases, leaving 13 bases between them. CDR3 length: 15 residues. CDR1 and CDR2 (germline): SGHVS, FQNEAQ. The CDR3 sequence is CASSLRGRYQETQYF. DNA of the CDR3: TGTGCCAGCAGCCTTCGGGGGCGTTACCAAGAGACCCAGTACTTC.

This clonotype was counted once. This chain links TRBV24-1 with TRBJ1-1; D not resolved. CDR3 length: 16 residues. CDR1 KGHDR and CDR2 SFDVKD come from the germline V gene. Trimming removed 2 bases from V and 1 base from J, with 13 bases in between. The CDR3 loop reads CATSDSGSTRNTEAFF. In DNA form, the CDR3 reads TGTGCCACCAGTGATTCAGGCAGCACGAGGAACACTGAAGCTTTCTTT.

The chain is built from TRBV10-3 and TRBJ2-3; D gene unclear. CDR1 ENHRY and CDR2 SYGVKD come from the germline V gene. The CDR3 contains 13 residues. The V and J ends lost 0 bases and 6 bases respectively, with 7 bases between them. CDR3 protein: CAISESVADTQYF. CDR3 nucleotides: TGTGCCATCAGTGAGTCTGTTGCGGATACGCAGTATTTT.

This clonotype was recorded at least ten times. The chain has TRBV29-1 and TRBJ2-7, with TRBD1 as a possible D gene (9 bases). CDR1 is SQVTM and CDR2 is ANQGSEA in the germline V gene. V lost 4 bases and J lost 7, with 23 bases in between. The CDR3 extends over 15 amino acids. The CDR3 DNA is TGCAGCGTTGTGACCCGGGGGGGGACAGGGAATGAGCAGTACTTC. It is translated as CSVVTRGGTGNEQYF.

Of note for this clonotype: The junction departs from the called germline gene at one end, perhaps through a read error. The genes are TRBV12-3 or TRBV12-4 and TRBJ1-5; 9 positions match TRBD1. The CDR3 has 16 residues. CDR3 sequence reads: CASSLDGTGSDQPQHF. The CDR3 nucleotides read TGTGCCAGCAGCTTAGACGGGACAGGGTCAGATCAGCCCCAGCATTTT.

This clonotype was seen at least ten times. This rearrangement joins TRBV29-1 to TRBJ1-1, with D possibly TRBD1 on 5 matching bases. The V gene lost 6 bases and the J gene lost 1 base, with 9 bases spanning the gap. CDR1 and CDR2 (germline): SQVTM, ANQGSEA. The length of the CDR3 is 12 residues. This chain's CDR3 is CSVRGQNTEAFF. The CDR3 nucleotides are TGCAGCGTCCGCGGACAGAACACTGAAGCTTTCTTT. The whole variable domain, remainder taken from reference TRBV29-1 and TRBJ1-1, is SAVISQKPSRDICQRGTSLTIQCQVDSQVTMMFWYRQQPGQSLTLIATANQGSEATYESGFVIDKFPISRPNLTFSTLTVSNMSPEDSSIYLCSVRGQNTEAFFGQGTRLTVV.

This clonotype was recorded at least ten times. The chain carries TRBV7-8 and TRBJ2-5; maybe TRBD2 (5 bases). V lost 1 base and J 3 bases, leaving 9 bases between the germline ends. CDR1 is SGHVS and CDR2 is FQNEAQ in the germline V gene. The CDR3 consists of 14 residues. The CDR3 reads CASSLGTVKETQYF. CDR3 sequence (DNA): TGTGCCAGCAGCTTAGGGACTGTGAAAGAGACCCAGTACTTC.

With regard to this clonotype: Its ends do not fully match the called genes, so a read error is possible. In DNA form, the CDR3 reads TGTGCCACCAGCAGAGACAGGGTGGATGGCTACATCTTC. Its translation: CATSRDRVDGYIF. The chain has TRBV15 and TRBJ1-2, with D possibly TRBD1 on 5 matching bases. The CDR3 sequence is 13 residues long. Germline assignment: CDR1 LNHNV and CDR2 YYDKDF (reference sequence).

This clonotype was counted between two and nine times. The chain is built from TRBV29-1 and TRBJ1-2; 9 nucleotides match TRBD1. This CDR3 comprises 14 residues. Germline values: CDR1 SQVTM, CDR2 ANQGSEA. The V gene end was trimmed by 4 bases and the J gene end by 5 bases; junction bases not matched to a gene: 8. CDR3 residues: CSVGTGVVWYGYTF. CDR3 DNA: TGCAGCGTTGGGACAGGGGTTGTTTGGTATGGCTACACCTTC.

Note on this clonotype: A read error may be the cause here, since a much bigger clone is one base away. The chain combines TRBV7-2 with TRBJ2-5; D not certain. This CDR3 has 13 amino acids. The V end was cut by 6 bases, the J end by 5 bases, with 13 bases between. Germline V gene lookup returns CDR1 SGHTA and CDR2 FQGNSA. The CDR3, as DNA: TGTACCAGCAGAAATCCCCCTTTTGAGACCCAGTACTTC. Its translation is CTSRNPPFETQYF.

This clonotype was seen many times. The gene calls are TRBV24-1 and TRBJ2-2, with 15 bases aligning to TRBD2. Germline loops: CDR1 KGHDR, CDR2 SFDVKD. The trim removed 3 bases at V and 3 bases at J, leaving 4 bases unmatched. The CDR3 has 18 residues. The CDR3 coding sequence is TGTGCCACCAGTGATCCGGGACTAGCGGGAGGCGACACCGGGGAGCTGTTTTTT. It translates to CATSDPGLAGGDTGELFF.

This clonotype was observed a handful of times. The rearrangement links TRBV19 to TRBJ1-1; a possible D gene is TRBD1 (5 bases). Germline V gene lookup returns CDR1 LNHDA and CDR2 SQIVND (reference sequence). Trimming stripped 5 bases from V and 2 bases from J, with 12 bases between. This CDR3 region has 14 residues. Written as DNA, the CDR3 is TGTGCCAGTAGTGTGAGACAGACAAACACTGAAGCTTTCTTT. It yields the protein CASSVRQTNTEAFF.

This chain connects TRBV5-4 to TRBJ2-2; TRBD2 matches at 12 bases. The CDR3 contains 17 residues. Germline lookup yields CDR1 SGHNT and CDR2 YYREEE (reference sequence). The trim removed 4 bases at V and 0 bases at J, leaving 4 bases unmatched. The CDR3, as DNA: TGTGCCAGCAGCGACAGGACTAGCGGGACGAACACCGGGGAGCTGTTTTTT. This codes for CASSDRTSGTNTGELFF.

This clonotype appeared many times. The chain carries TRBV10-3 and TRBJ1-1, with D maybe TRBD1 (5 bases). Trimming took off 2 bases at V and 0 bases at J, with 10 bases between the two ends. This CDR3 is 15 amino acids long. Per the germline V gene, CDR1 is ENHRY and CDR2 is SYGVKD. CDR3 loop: CAISETRQMNTEAFF. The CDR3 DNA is TGTGCCATCAGTGAGACCAGACAGATGAACACTGAAGCTTTCTTT.

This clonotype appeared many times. The CDR3 loop is CASRFGHNYGYTF. The CDR3 DNA follows: TGTGCCAGCAGATTCGGACACAACTATGGCTACACCTTC. The V and J genes are TRBV2 and TRBJ1-2, with TRBD1 as a possible D gene (5 bases). The germline V gene encodes CDR1 SNHLY and CDR2 FYNNEI. Trimming took off 6 bases at V and 2 bases at J, with 10 bases between the two ends. The CDR3 sequence is 13 residues long.

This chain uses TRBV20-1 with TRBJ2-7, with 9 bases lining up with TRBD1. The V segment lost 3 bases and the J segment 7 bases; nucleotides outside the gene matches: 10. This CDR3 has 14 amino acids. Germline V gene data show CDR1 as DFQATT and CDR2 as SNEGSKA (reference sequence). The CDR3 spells CSASIIQGAGEQYF. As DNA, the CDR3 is TGCAGTGCTAGTATCATACAGGGGGCCGGGGAGCAGTACTTC.

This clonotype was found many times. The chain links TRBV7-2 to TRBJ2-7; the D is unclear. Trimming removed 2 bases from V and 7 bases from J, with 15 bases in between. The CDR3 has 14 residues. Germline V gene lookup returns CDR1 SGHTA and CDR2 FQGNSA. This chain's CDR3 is CASSLPALPREQYF. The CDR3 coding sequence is TGTGCCAGCAGCTTACCGGCCTTACCTAGGGAGCAGTACTTC.

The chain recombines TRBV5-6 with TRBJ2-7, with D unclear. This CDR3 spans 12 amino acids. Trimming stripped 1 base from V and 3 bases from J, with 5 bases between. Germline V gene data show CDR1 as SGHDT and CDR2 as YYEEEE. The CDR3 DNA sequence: TGTGCCAGCAGCTTGTACAACTACGAGCAGTACTTC. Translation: CASSLYNYEQYF.

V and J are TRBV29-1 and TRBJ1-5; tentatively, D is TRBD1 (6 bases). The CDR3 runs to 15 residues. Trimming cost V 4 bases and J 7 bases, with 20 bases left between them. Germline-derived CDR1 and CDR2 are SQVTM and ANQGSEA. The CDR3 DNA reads TGCAGCGTTGTCTTACAGGGTCGGGGGAAGCAGCCCCAGCATTTT. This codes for CSVVLQGRGKQPQHF. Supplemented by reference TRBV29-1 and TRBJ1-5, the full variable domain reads SAVISQKPSRDICQRGTSLTIQCQVDSQVTMMFWYRQQPGQSLTLIATANQGSEATYESGFVIDKFPISRPNLTFSTLTVSNMSPEDSSIYLCSVVLQGRGKQPQHFGDGTRLSIL.

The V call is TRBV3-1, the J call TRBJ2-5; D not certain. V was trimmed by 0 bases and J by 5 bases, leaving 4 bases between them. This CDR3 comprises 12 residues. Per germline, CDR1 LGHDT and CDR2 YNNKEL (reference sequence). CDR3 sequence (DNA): TGTGCCAGCAGCCAAGATGCCGAGACCCAGTACTTC. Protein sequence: CASSQDAETQYF.

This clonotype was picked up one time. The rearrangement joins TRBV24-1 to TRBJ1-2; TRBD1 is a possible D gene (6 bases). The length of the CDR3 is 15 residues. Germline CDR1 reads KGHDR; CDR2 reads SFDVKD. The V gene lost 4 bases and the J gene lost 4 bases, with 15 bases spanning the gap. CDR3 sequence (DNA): TGTGCCACCAGTGACGCCGGACAGATCTTCTATGGCTACACCTTC. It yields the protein CATSDAGQIFYGYTF.

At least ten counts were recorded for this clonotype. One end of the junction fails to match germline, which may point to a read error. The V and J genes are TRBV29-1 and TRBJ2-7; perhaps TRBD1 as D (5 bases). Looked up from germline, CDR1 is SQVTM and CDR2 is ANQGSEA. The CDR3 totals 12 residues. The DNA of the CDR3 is TGCAGTGTTGGCCACAGGACCCACGAGCAGTACTTC. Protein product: CSVGHRTHEQYF.